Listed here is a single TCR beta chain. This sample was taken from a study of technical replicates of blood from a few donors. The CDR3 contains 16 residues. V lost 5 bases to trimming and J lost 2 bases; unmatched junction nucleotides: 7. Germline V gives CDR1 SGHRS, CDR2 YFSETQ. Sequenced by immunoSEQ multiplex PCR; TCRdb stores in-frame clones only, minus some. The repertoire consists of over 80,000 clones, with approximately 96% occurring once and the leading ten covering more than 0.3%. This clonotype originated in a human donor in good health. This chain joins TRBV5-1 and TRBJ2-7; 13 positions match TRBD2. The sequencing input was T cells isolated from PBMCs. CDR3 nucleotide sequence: TGCGCCAGCAGATCTCCCGGGACTAGCGGGACCTACGAGCAGTACTTC. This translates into CASRSPGTSGTYEQYF.